This T cell receptor (beta chain) was identified in a study of Ad26.COV2.S vaccination and SARS-CoV-2 variants. Some clones are missing from TCRdb's copy, which holds only in-frame ones; the method was immunoSEQ multiplex PCR. Of about 410,000 clones in the sample, approximately 90% are singletons; the top ten hold 3.5%. Only one count was recorded for this clone. Noted treatment: some 20 received Ad26.COV2.S at low or high dose, single or two shots; five or six received placebo; per-sample allocation not given. Samples were taken on day 63 after the first vaccine or placebo injection. It was an adult aged 18-55 years in Boston who was the donor. Vaccination employed an Ad26 vector expressing the Wuhan-strain SARS-CoV-2 spike. This specimen was peripheral blood, taken in a trial of Ad26.COV2.S vaccine versus placebo. This receptor was identified in a person aged 18-60 years who received the Ad26.COV2.S COVID-19 vaccine or a placebo.

The CDR3 bases are TGCGCCAGCAGCCAAGAAGGTTGGACAGGGAGATCTTTCTTT. This encodes CASSQEGWTGRSFF. The chain combines TRBV4-1 with TRBJ1-1; 8 bases are a match to TRBD1. Trimming took 0 bases from V and 12 from J; bases not matched to a gene: 9. CDR3 length: 14 residues. Germline loops: CDR1 MGHRA, CDR2 YSYEKL.